This T cell receptor beta chain was captured in a study of PD-L1 blockade in urothelial cancer. Time point noted: peripheral blood 6 weeks after treatment start. Generated by immunoSEQ multiplex PCR, the TCRdb table keeps only in-frame clones and is missing some. Of more than 60,000 clones detected, around nine tenths appear once; the ten largest clones hold approximately 10%. This specimen was PBMCs, taken around atezolizumab (anti-PD-L1) treatment. This TCR was recovered from a man aged 55 to 70 with urothelial cancer.

This CDR3 is CASSSRLGAGTQYF. CDR3 in DNA: TGTGCCAGCAGTTCCCGACTGGGGGCGGGGACCCAGTACTTC. The V and J genes are TRBV6-5 and TRBJ2-5; perhaps TRBD1 as D (6 bases). The V end lost 4 bases, the J end lost 7 bases, and 16 bases lay between the germline ends. This CDR3 region has 14 residues. The germline V gene encodes CDR1 MNHEY and CDR2 SVGAGI.